A selection of T cell receptor beta chains follows, all from one sample in a study of T cell responses to AZD1222 COVID-19 vaccine. Sequencing was performed with immunoSEQ multiplex PCR; in TCRdb, only in-frame clones are kept and a portion is missing. The table has 95,000 to 150,000 clones, approximately 84% seen once; the top ten hold roughly 9.8%. Specimen: peripheral blood, collected on day 0 of AZD1222 vaccination. The receptors derive from an adult in good health. Both conserved end residues are part of each CDR3. D genes are given only for firm matches. The size of a clone is reported for some rows only, either as once, few or many, or as a class for expanded clones.

CDR3nt,CDR3aa,j_gene,abundance,d_gene,v_gene
TGTGCCAGCAGCTTACGACTGAAGGCCTACGAGCAGTACTTC,CASSLRLKAYEQYF,TRBJ2-7,once,NA,TRBV5-8
TGTGCCAGCAGCCTGGGGACTAGCGGGAGTCGGAATGAGCAGTTCTTC,CASSLGTSGSRNEQFF,TRBJ2-1,NA,TRBD2,TRBV4-2
TGTGCCCCAACTCAGGGGTTCACAGATACGCAGTATTTT,CAPTQGFTDTQYF,TRBJ2-3,NA,NA,TRBV21-1
TGTGCCAGCAGCGTAAGTAGCGGGGGTTACGAGCAGTACTTC,CASSVSSGGYEQYF,TRBJ2-7,once,TRBD2,TRBV9
TGTGCCAGCAGGCTTATTGGGTTTAGCACAGATACGCAGTATTTT,CASRLIGFSTDTQYF,TRBJ2-3,NA,NA,TRBV6-5
TGTGCCAGCAGCTCACCGGGGAGCTATGGCTACACCTTC,CASSSPGSYGYTF,TRBJ1-2,NA,NA,TRBV5-5
TGTGCCAGCTCACCCTCCACGAACACTGAAGCTTTCTTT,CASSPSTNTEAFF,TRBJ1-1,NA,NA,TRBV18
TGTGCCAGCAGTCCTAACCTTCGGACAGTCTATGGCTACACCTTC,CASSPNLRTVYGYTF,TRBJ1-2,NA,NA,TRBV27
TGTGCCAGCAGCCAAGCCGGGCCATCCTACAATGAGCAGTTCTTC,CASSQAGPSYNEQFF,TRBJ2-1,few,NA,TRBV3-1/TRBV3-2
TGTGCCATCAGTGAGTCGATGAGCAATCAGCCCCAGCATTTT,CAISESMSNQPQHF,TRBJ1-5,NA,NA,TRBV10-3
TGTGCCAGCAGTTCCGGGACTAGCTCCTACAATGAGCAGTTCTTC,CASSSGTSSYNEQFF,TRBJ2-1,NA,TRBD2,TRBV2
TGTGCCAGTACCCTGAGAGCGCTAGGAAAGTTCTCCGGGGAGCTGTTTTTT,CASTLRALGKFSGELFF,TRBJ2-2,once,NA,TRBV19
TGTGCCAGCAGTTTAGGAGCGGCAGGATACAATGAGCAGTTCTTC,CASSLGAAGYNEQFF,TRBJ2-1,NA,NA,TRBV27
TGTGCCAGTAGGACAGGGGCCGCTCAAGAGACCCAGTACTTC,CASRTGAAQETQYF,TRBJ2-5,NA,TRBD1,TRBV19
TGTGCCAGCAGCGTAGGGGATCCCTACGAGCAGTACTTC,CASSVGDPYEQYF,TRBJ2-7,NA,NA,TRBV9
TGTGCCAGCAGTTCCCGACAGGGATGGAACTATGGCTACACCTTC,CASSSRQGWNYGYTF,TRBJ1-2,NA,TRBD1,TRBV27
TGTGCCAGCAGCTTCGGAAACACCGGGGAGCTGTTTTTT,CASSFGNTGELFF,TRBJ2-2,NA,NA,TRBV5-6
TGTGCCAGCAGTGAACGGACCCACGAGCAGTACTTC,CASSERTHEQYF,TRBJ2-7,once,NA,TRBV2
TGTGCCTGGATCCAAGCAGGACACTACGAGCAGTACTTC,CAWIQAGHYEQYF,TRBJ2-7,NA,NA,TRBV30
TGCGCCAGCAGACCTCTAGGGGGTTACAATGAGCAGTTCTTC,CASRPLGGYNEQFF,TRBJ2-1,few,NA,TRBV5-1
TGTGCCAGCAGCTTATATAAGGAGCAGTACTTC,CASSLYKEQYF,TRBJ2-7,NA,NA,TRBV11-3
TGTGCCAGCAGCGTAGACGAGATCTATGGCTACACCTTC,CASSVDEIYGYTF,TRBJ1-2,NA,NA,TRBV9
TGTGCCAGCAGTTACAGGAATGAGCAGTTCTTC,CASSYRNEQFF,TRBJ2-1,NA,NA,TRBV6-2/TRBV6-3
TGTGCCAGCAGCTGGGGACACCGGGGGAGGGTAGCCCAGTACTTC,CASSWGHRGRVAQYF,TRBJ2-5,NA,NA,TRBV11-3
TGTGCCAGCAGCCCCAACCCAGCCACCGGGGAGCTGTTTTTT,CASSPNPATGELFF,TRBJ2-2,NA,NA,TRBV7-9
TGCGCCAGCAGCCAAACTCAGGGAGGGTCCTACGAGCAGTACTTC,CASSQTQGGSYEQYF,TRBJ2-7,NA,TRBD2,TRBV4-3
TGTGCCAGCAGCTTAGGGAGCGGGAGCCACGAGCAGTACTTC,CASSLGSGSHEQYF,TRBJ2-7,NA,TRBD2,TRBV7-2
TGTGCCACCGACAGGGTAGGAGATGGACAGCCCCAGCATTTT,CATDRVGDGQPQHF,TRBJ1-5,NA,TRBD1,TRBV19
TGTGCCAGCAGCCATTCAAAGGGTCCCCTCCACTTT,CASSHSKGPLHF,TRBJ1-6,NA,NA,TRBV3-1/TRBV3-2
TGTGCCAGCAGTTTGACAGGGGTTCGGGAAAAACTGTTTTTT,CASSLTGVREKLFF,TRBJ1-4,NA,TRBD1,TRBV28
TGTGCCAGCAGTGATAGAGGGTACGAGCAGTACTTC,CASSDRGYEQYF,TRBJ2-7,NA,NA,TRBV6-1
TGTGCCTGGAAGTCTAGCGGATCCTACGAGCAGTACTTC,CAWKSSGSYEQYF,TRBJ2-7,few,TRBD2,TRBV30
TGTGCCAGCAGTTATGTCGGGGGAGCAGATACGCAGTATTTT,CASSYVGGADTQYF,TRBJ2-3,NA,NA,TRBV6-5
TGTGCCAGCAGTTACACAGGAGGGTCTGGCTACACCTTC,CASSYTGGSGYTF,TRBJ1-2,NA,NA,TRBV28
TGTGCAAGTCGCTTAGTGGTACCGGGGGACGAGCAGTACTTC,CASRLVVPGDEQYF,TRBJ2-7,NA,NA,TRBV12-2
TGTGCCAGCAGTTACGGGTCCCGCCGGGGTGAGCAGTACTTC,CASSYGSRRGEQYF,TRBJ2-7,NA,NA,TRBV6-5
TGTGCCAGCAGCAAAGTCGTGGTGAGCGGCACAGATACGCAGTATTTT,CASSKVVVSGTDTQYF,TRBJ2-3,NA,NA,TRBV21-1
TGTGCCAGCAGTGAAATTGGGGGACACAACTATGGCTACACCTTC,CASSEIGGHNYGYTF,TRBJ1-2,NA,NA,TRBV25-1
TGTGCCTGGAGTGGGCGTTATAGCAATCAGCCCCAGCATTTT,CAWSGRYSNQPQHF,TRBJ1-5,NA,NA,TRBV30
TGTGCCAGCAACCGACCCATGGACAGGACCTATGGCTACACCTTC,CASNRPMDRTYGYTF,TRBJ1-2,NA,TRBD1,TRBV6-5
TGTGCCAGCAGTCCCTACTCCTTAGGTACGCAGTATTTT,CASSPYSLGTQYF,TRBJ2-3,NA,NA,TRBV3-1/TRBV3-2
TGTGCCAGCAGTAAGGACAGGAGCTCCTACGAGCAGTACTTC,CASSKDRSSYEQYF,TRBJ2-7,NA,TRBD1,TRBV2
TGTGCCAGCAGCTTGGAGGGCCGAATGGCCGGGGAGCTGTTTTTT,CASSLEGRMAGELFF,TRBJ2-2,few,NA,TRBV5-5
TGTGCCAGCAGTCCGGGACAGGGAAATTACGAGCAGTACTTC,CASSPGQGNYEQYF,TRBJ2-7,NA,TRBD1,TRBV27
TGTGCCAGCAGCTTTATCGGGCTAGGGAATTCACCCCTCCACTTT,CASSFIGLGNSPLHF,TRBJ1-6,NA,NA,TRBV7-3
TGTGCCAGCAGCTTGTGGGGCAGAGAAACCTACGAGCAGTACTTC,CASSLWGRETYEQYF,TRBJ2-7,NA,NA,TRBV5-6
TGTGCCAGCAGCTCGTTGCCGCCGGGTTCCGAAGGGGGAAACACCATATATTTT,CASSSLPPGSEGGNTIYF,TRBJ1-3,NA,NA,TRBV13
TGTGCCAGCAGTTTATCGTTGGGGGATTTTGGCTACTATGGCTACACCTTC,CASSLSLGDFGYYGYTF,TRBJ1-2,few,NA,TRBV27
TGTGCCAGCAGCTTACCCAAAAGGGACGAGCAGTACTTC,CASSLPKRDEQYF,TRBJ2-7,few,NA,TRBV7-8
TGTGCCAGCAGCGAGACAGGGGGTACCACTGAAGCTTTCTTT,CASSETGGTTEAFF,TRBJ1-1,NA,TRBD1,TRBV7-9